The 10 T cell receptor beta chains below all came from one sample that was sequenced in a study of T cells after yellow fever vaccination. One entry per CDR3 protein results from TCRdb running MiXCR on the 5' RACE reads. The sample lists 350,000 to 450,000 distinct CDR3 sequences, approximately 18% occurring once. The material sequenced was PBMCs, taken before the yellow fever booster vaccination. Receptors were obtained from a man between 18 and 35 years old who received the YFV17D yellow fever vaccine.

In its sample, this clonotype was seen a few times. Written as DNA, the CDR3 is TGTGCCAGCAGCCTTCCCGGGGTTCGGGGGGGCGAGACCCAGTACTTC. Residues: CASSLPGVRGGETQYF. The V gene is TRBV3-1, the J gene TRBJ2-5; 8 bases map to TRBD2. Germline-derived CDR1 and CDR2 are LGHDT and YNNKEL (reference sequence). The CDR3 has 16 amino acids. V was clipped by 4 bases and J by 5 bases; unmatched bases: 12.

This clonotype was seen at least ten times. The V call is TRBV6-5, the J call TRBJ2-1; D is possibly TRBD2 (5 bases). Germline V gives CDR1 MNHEY, CDR2 SVGAGI. The CDR3 extends over 17 amino acids. The V and J ends lost 0 bases and 1 base respectively, with 13 bases between them. The CDR3 nucleotides are TGTGCCAGCAGTTACTCGTGGGCGGGCCTGTCCTACAATGAGCAGTTCTTC. Amino acids: CASSYSWAGLSYNEQFF.

The V gene is TRBV5-5, the J gene TRBJ2-5, with TRBD1 matching over 10 bases. The CDR3 loop spans 14 amino acids. The germline V gene encodes CDR1 SGHKS and CDR2 YYEKEE (reference sequence). The V and J ends lost 6 bases and 5 bases, in that order; junction bases with no gene match: 7. In DNA form, the CDR3 reads TGTGCCAGCATTTCGGACAGGGGGTCTGAGACCCAGTACTTC. It encodes CASISDRGSETQYF.

This rearrangement joins TRBV4-1 to TRBJ1-1; D is uncertain. Germline CDR1 reads MGHRA; CDR2 reads YSYEKL. This CDR3 contains 17 residues. The V gene lost 1 base and the J gene lost 0 bases, with 15 bases spanning the gap. The CDR3 DNA reads TGCGCCAGCAGCCAAGTCCCCCCGGAGTTAATGAACACTGAAGCTTTCTTT. Amino acid sequence: CASSQVPPELMNTEAFF.

This clonotype was picked up a small number of times. Here the CDR3 reads CASSFIRDPEAFF. The CDR3 DNA reads TGTGCCAGCAGTTTTATCAGAGATCCTGAAGCTTTCTTT. The genes are TRBV6-5 and TRBJ1-1; D is unclear. The CDR3 spans 13 residues. V was pared by 4 bases and J by 6 bases, with 12 bases between. Germline CDR1 reads MNHEY; CDR2 reads SVGAGI.

This clonotype was seen more than once but under ten times. The J gene is TRBJ2-7, the V gene TRBV4-3; no reliable D call. Looked up from germline, CDR1 is LGHNA and CDR2 is YSLEER. The V end lost 0 bases, the J end lost 9 bases, and 12 bases lay between the germline ends. The CDR3 runs 13 residues. The CDR3: CASSQDLGGWQYF. As DNA, the CDR3 is TGCGCCAGCAGCCAAGATTTAGGCGGATGGCAGTACTTC.

This clonotype turned up a few times. CDR3 amino acids: CASSRASGANVLTF. The DNA of the CDR3 is TGTGCCAGCTCCAGGGCTTCTGGGGCCAACGTCCTGACTTTC. This chain connects TRBV6-5 to TRBJ2-6; D is possibly TRBD1 (5 bases). Germline V gene data show CDR1 as MNHEY and CDR2 as SVGAGI. This CDR3 has 14 residues. V lost 8 bases, J lost 1 base, and 9 bases lay in between.

The J gene is TRBJ2-4, the V gene TRBV12-3 or TRBV12-4; 7 nucleotides line up with TRBD1. The CDR3 length is 14 residues. V was clipped by 5 bases and J by 9 bases; unmatched bases: 10. The DNA of the CDR3 is TGTGCCAGCAGTCCGACAGGGATTTATGGCATTCAGTACTTC. This sequence encodes CASSPTGIYGIQYF.

V gene TRBV7-2 combines with J gene TRBJ2-3; TRBD1 is a possible D gene (5 bases). V was trimmed by 7 bases and J by 0 bases, leaving 11 bases between them. The CDR3 is made up of 14 amino acids. The germline V gene encodes CDR1 SGHTA and CDR2 FQGNSA. The CDR3 sequence is CASKFRASTDTQYF. The CDR3 DNA is TGTGCCAGCAAATTCAGGGCTAGCACAGATACGCAGTATTTT.

The rearrangement uses TRBV19 and TRBJ2-1; D not certain. The germline V gene encodes CDR1 LNHDA and CDR2 SQIVND (reference sequence). V was cut by 10 bases and J by 7 bases, with 17 bases left in between. The CDR3 length is 13 residues. CDR3 in amino acids: CATRGTARNEQFF. The DNA for the CDR3 is TGTGCCACCCGTGGAACCGCTCGGAATGAGCAGTTCTTC.